A selection of T cell receptor beta chains follows, all from one sample in a study of shared clonotypes between healthy human individuals. This table comes from immunoSEQ multiplex PCR, and its TCRdb copy is limited to in-frame clones, with some not included. The repertoire consists of over a million clones, with approximately 98.5% occurring once and the leading ten covering about 0.4%. The source material was naive CD4+ T cells sorted from blood. Receptors were obtained from a man under 40 in good health. Each CDR3 is given with its conserved first and last residue. The order of the fields is J gene, V gene, clone size, D gene, CDR3 DNA, CDR3 protein. A D gene is named only where the DNA matches it firmly. Size is omitted from some rows. Given values are once, few, many or a class for expanded clones.

J gene: TRBJ2-7; V gene: TRBV5-4; clone size: -; D gene: -; CDR3 DNA: TGTGCCAGCAGCTTGGAGGGAGCCTACGAGCAGTACTTC; CDR3 protein: CASSLEGAYEQYF
J gene: TRBJ1-2; V gene: TRBV7-2; clone size: -; D gene: -; CDR3 DNA: TGTGCCAGCAGCTTAAGAGGACCGGGACCTCCGACGGGAGGCTACACCTTC; CDR3 protein: CASSLRGPGPPTGGYTF
J gene: TRBJ2-3; V gene: TRBV29-1; clone size: -; D gene: TRBD2; CDR3 DNA: TGCAGCGTTCTGGGATCTAGCGGATCCACAGATACGCAGTATTTT; CDR3 protein: CSVLGSSGSTDTQYF
J gene: TRBJ2-1; V gene: TRBV10-1; clone size: -; D gene: -; CDR3 DNA: TGCGCCAGCAGCCTTTCCAGGGGTTCTGAGCAGTTCTTC; CDR3 protein: CASSLSRGSEQFF
J gene: TRBJ1-2; V gene: TRBV5-1; clone size: -; D gene: TRBD1; CDR3 DNA: TGCGCCAGCAGCGGGGCCGGGACAGGAGCTAACTATGGCTACACCTTC; CDR3 protein: CASSGAGTGANYGYTF
J gene: TRBJ2-1; V gene: TRBV15; clone size: -; D gene: TRBD1; CDR3 DNA: TGTGCCACCAGCAGATATAGCTTGGGACAGTACAATGAGCAGTTCTTC; CDR3 protein: CATSRYSLGQYNEQFF
J gene: TRBJ1-5; V gene: TRBV28; clone size: -; D gene: -; CDR3 DNA: TGTGCCAGCAGTTTATCACGGGCCTCTGGCAATCAGCCCCAGCATTTT; CDR3 protein: CASSLSRASGNQPQHF
J gene: TRBJ2-1; V gene: TRBV10-3; clone size: -; D gene: TRBD2; CDR3 DNA: TGTGCCATCAGTTTCCTAGCGGTCTCCTACAATGAGCAGTTCTTC; CDR3 protein: CAISFLAVSYNEQFF
J gene: TRBJ2-1; V gene: TRBV11-3; clone size: -; D gene: -; CDR3 DNA: TGTGCCAGCAGCTTAGAGTGGCTCGGCAATGAGCAGTTCTTC; CDR3 protein: CASSLEWLGNEQFF
J gene: TRBJ2-6; V gene: TRBV18; clone size: -; D gene: -; CDR3 DNA: TGTGCCAGCTCACCACCGGGGAGATTTTCTGGGGCCAACGTCCTGACTTTC; CDR3 protein: CASSPPGRFSGANVLTF
J gene: TRBJ2-4; V gene: TRBV15; clone size: -; D gene: TRBD1; CDR3 DNA: TGTGCCACCAGCCCGACAGGGGGCGAAAACATTCAGTACTTC; CDR3 protein: CATSPTGGENIQYF
J gene: TRBJ2-3; V gene: TRBV30; clone size: -; D gene: -; CDR3 DNA: TGTGCCTGGGATACGCAGTATTTT; CDR3 protein: CAWDTQYF
J gene: TRBJ2-7; V gene: TRBV27; clone size: -; D gene: TRBD2; CDR3 DNA: TGTGCCAGCAGTCCCAGGACTAGCGGGAGGATGGCTTACGAGCAGTACTTC; CDR3 protein: CASSPRTSGRMAYEQYF
J gene: TRBJ1-2; V gene: TRBV19; clone size: -; D gene: -; CDR3 DNA: TGTGCCAGTAGTTGGGTCGGTGGCTACACCTTC; CDR3 protein: CASSWVGGYTF
J gene: TRBJ2-3; V gene: TRBV6-4; clone size: once; D gene: -; CDR3 DNA: TGTGCCAGCAGTGAATCCCCTGCAAGCACAGATACGCAGTATTTT; CDR3 protein: CASSESPASTDTQYF
J gene: TRBJ2-7; V gene: TRBV18; clone size: -; D gene: TRBD2; CDR3 DNA: TGTGCCAGCTCACCACTCCCCGGGACTAGCGGAAAACTCTACGAGCAGTACTTC; CDR3 protein: CASSPLPGTSGKLYEQYF
J gene: TRBJ1-5; V gene: TRBV7-9; clone size: -; D gene: -; CDR3 DNA: TGTGCCAGCAGCAAACAGGGCGGTGAGGCTCAGCCCCAGCATTTT; CDR3 protein: CASSKQGGEAQPQHF